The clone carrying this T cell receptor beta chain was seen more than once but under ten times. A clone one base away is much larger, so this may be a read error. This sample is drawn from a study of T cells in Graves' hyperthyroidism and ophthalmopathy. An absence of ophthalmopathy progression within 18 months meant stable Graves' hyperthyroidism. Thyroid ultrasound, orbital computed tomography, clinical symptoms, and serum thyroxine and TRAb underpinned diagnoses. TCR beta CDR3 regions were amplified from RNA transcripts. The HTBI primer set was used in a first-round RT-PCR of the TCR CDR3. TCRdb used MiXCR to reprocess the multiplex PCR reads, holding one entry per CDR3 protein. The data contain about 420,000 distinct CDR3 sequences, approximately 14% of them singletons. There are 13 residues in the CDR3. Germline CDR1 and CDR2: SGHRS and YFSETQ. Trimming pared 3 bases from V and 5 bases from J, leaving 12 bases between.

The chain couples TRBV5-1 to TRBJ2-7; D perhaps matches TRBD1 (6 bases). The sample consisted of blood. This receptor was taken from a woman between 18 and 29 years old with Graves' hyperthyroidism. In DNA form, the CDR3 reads TGCGCCAGCAGCTCCATAGGGGACAACGAGCAGTACTTC. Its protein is CASSSIGDNEQYF.